These T cell receptor beta chains were read from a single sample in a study of blood T cell repertoires in COVID-19. Repertoires were generated with immunoSEQ multiplex PCR, while TCRdb's copy carries only in-frame clones and drops some. The profile shows 250,000 or so clones, 84% of them singletons. The source material was peripheral blood. The receptors were gathered from a man aged 50 to 59 with acute or convalescent COVID-19. CDR3s leave out the opening cysteine and the closing phenylalanine or tryptophan. The D gene is left open where the match is weak.

>TRBD2|TRBJ2-1|TRBV12-5
ASGLVPNPGGRRNEQF
>.|TRBJ2-3|TRBV7-3
ASSFGGVGDTQY
>.|TRBJ2-7|TRBV29-1
SVLAGPYEQY
>TRBD1|TRBJ2-7|TRBV19
ASSFDRGSEQY
>.|TRBJ2-3|TRBV15
ATSRDPRGSPTDTQY
>.|TRBJ1-4|TRBV12-3/TRBV12-4
ASSLGGPEKLF
>TRBD2|TRBJ2-1|TRBV7-9
ASRPGTSGSNEQF
>.|TRBJ1-1|TRBV11-2
ASSLDGEVNTEAF
>.|TRBJ1-1|TRBV14
ASSRQAGTEAF
>.|TRBJ1-3|TRBV6-1
ASSEGGTSGNTIY
>.|TRBJ2-2|TRBV14
ASSRAAGALTGELF
>TRBD1|TRBJ2-5|TRBV20-1
SASLTGSETQY
>.|TRBJ1-6|TRBV7-8
ASSKKGENSPLH
>TRBD1|TRBJ1-1|TRBV6-5
ASSYGTGRLGTEAF
>.|TRBJ1-5|TRBV3-1/TRBV3-2
ASSLGHHNQPQH
>TRBD2|TRBJ2-7|TRBV10-3
AISRLAVDEQY
>TRBD1|TRBJ1-1|TRBV5-1
ASSLGGGKIDLAF
>TRBD2|TRBJ2-1|TRBV19
ASSIPTGGEQF
>.|TRBJ2-1|TRBV7-3
ASSLGGSYNEQF
>.|TRBJ1-6|TRBV12-3/TRBV12-4
ASSLGQGLPLH
>.|TRBJ2-1|TRBV3-1/TRBV3-2
ASSILGAGRNNEQF
>.|TRBJ2-1|TRBV29-1
SARGGRRLGYNEQF
>TRBD1|TRBJ2-2|TRBV7-3
ASSSGQHTGELF
>.|TRBJ1-2|TRBV6-5
ASSYDARGYGYT
>.|TRBJ1-1|TRBV7-3
ASSLTGGARAF
>TRBD2|TRBJ2-3|TRBV27
ASSLLAGVRTDTQY
>TRBD1|TRBJ1-1|TRBV5-1
ASSWTGGMNTEAF
>TRBD2|TRBJ2-1|TRBV11-2
ASSLVVGTSGTDEQF
>TRBD2|TRBJ2-2|TRBV9
ASSVSASGSGGELF
>TRBD1|TRBJ1-2|TRBV10-3
AISSKQGAKGSTGPGYT
>.|TRBJ1-1|TRBV5-1
ASSVTENTEAF
>.|TRBJ2-1|TRBV7-6
ASSPRGHNEQF
>.|TRBJ1-4|TRBV29-1
SVAGKSANEKLF
>TRBD2|TRBJ2-7|TRBV4-1
ASSQDPTSATWPYEQY
>.|TRBJ2-3|TRBV9
ASSASGKSTDTQY
>TRBD1|TRBJ1-4|TRBV4-2
ASSQGGQPNEKLF
>.|TRBJ1-4|TRBV7-9
ASSLRGAGEKLF
>TRBD1|TRBJ2-3|TRBV6-5
ASSKGQVTDTQY
>.|TRBJ2-5|TRBV11-2
ASSRHRERETQY
>TRBD2|TRBJ2-3|TRBV7-9
ASSMGLGTDTQY
>.|TRBJ1-5|TRBV3-1/TRBV3-2
ASSQGIASNQPQH
>TRBD1|TRBJ1-2|TRBV19
ASSRQGIGYT
>.|TRBJ1-1|TRBV4-1
ASSHTGFGAF